The T cell receptor (beta chain) under discussion was sequenced for a study of shared T cell receptors in the human thymus. The data were produced by immunoSEQ multiplex PCR, yet TCRdb's version contains in-frame clones alone and is incomplete. This sample carries 450,000 to 650,000 clones, about four fifths of them seen once, and the ten largest clones take about 0.013%. Germline trimming cut 1 base from V and 5 bases from J; bases unmatched to any gene: 2. CDR3 length: 15 residues. Germline CDR1 and CDR2: LGHNA and YSLEER. This clone was recorded only once. These same data were also listed under a study on human thymus T cells. That paper adds: Donors were healthy Finnish infants having corrective surgery for congenital heart defects. It was from resections taken during corrective heart surgery that the thymus tissue came.

The sequencing input was thymocytes. The genes are TRBV4-3 and TRBJ2-1, with TRBD1 identical over 10 bases. The source is a boy under three years old with a congenital heart defect. CDR3 nucleotide sequence: TGCGCCAGCAGCCAAGGGACAGGGGGGGACAATGAGCAGTTCTTC. This translates into CASSQGTGGDNEQFF.